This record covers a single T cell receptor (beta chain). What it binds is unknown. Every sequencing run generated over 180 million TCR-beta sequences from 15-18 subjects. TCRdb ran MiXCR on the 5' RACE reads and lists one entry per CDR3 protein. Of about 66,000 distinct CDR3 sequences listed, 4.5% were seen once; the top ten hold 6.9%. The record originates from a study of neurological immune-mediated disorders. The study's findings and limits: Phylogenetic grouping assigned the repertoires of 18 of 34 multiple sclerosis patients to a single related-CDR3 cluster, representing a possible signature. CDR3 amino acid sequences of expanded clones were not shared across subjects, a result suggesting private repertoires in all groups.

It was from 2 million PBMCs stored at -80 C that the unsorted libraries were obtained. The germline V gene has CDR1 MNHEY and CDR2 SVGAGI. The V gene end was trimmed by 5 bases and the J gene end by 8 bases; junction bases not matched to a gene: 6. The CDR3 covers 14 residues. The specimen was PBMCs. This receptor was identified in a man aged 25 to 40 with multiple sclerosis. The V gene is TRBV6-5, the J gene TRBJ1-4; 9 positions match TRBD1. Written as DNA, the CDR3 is TGTGCCAGCAGTACGGACAGGGGAGACGAAAAACTGTTTTTT. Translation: CASSTDRGDEKLFF.